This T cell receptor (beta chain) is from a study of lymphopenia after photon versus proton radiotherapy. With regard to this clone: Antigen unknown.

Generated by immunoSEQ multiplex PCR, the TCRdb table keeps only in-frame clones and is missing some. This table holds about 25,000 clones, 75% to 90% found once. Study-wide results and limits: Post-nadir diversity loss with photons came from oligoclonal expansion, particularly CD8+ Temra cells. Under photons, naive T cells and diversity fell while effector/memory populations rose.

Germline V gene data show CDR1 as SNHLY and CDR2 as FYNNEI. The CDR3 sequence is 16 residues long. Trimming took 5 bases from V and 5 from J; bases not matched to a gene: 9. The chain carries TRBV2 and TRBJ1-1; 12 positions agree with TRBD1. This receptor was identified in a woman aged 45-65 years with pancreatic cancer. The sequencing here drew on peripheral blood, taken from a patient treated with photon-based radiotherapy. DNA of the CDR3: TGTGCCAGCAGTTACCGGGACAGGGGGCTTGGGACTGAAGCTTTCTTT. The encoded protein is CASSYRDRGLGTEAFF.